The rows below give T cell receptor beta chains drawn from one sample of a study of CD8 T cells in Susac syndrome. TCRdb itself ran the immunoSEQ multiplex PCR reads through MiXCR, one entry per CDR3 protein. The sample holds approximately 210,000 distinct CDR3 sequences, approximately 95% seen once. The sample was CD4+ T cells from PBMCs. Receptor source: a human donor with multiple sclerosis. Each CDR3 is given with its conserved first and last residue. D genes are given only for firm matches. Clone size appears in some rows only: once, few, many, or a class for an expanded clone.

clone_size	v_call	d_call	j_call	cdr3_aa	cdr3_nt
.	TRBV5-1	.	TRBJ2-1	CATRKQGPDEQFF	TGCGCCACCCGCAAACAGGGTCCCGATGAGCAGTTCTTC
.	TRBV3-1	.	TRBJ2-3	CASSQGFRPSDTQYF	TGTGCCAGCAGCCAAGGGTTTAGGCCGTCAGATACGCAGTATTTT
.	TRBV25-1	.	TRBJ2-5	CASSENQGWQETQYF	TGTGCCAGCAGTGAAAACCAGGGGTGGCAAGAGACCCAGTACTTC
.	TRBV12-3/TRBV12-4	TRBD1	TRBJ2-3	CASSRGQQPRTDTQYF	TGTGCCAGCAGCCGGGGACAGCAACCGAGGACAGATACGCAGTATTTT
.	TRBV29-1	TRBD2	TRBJ2-2	CSVPGLANTGELFF	TGCAGCGTTCCCGGACTAGCGAACACCGGGGAGCTGTTTTTT
.	TRBV6-5	TRBD2	TRBJ2-7	CASRNLAGDEQYF	TGTGCCAGCAGGAACTTAGCGGGGGACGAGCAGTACTTC
once	TRBV7-2	.	TRBJ1-6	CASSRTRDLHF	TGTGCCAGCAGCCGGACTCGGGACCTCCACTTT
.	TRBV27	.	TRBJ1-1	CASSLTWRSRDEAFF	TGTGCCAGCAGTTTAACATGGAGGAGTAGGGATGAAGCTTTCTTT
.	TRBV20-1	.	TRBJ2-5	CSARGAHSPETQYF	TGCAGTGCTAGAGGGGCCCATTCCCCAGAGACCCAGTACTTC
.	TRBV12-3/TRBV12-4	TRBD1	TRBJ2-1	CATKGGGSYNEQFF	TGTGCCACGAAAGGGGGCGGCTCCTACAATGAGCAGTTCTTC
.	TRBV11-2	TRBD1	TRBJ1-1	CASTRDRVNTEAFF	TGTGCCAGCACCCGGGACAGGGTTAACACTGAAGCTTTCTTT
once	TRBV7-2	.	TRBJ2-6	CASLPTNSGANVLTF	TGTGCCAGCCTACCGACAAATTCTGGGGCCAACGTCCTGACTTTC
.	TRBV7-9	.	TRBJ1-5	CASSLSTSHSNQPQHF	TGTGCCAGCAGCTTATCCACGAGTCATAGCAATCAGCCCCAGCATTTT
.	TRBV9	TRBD2	TRBJ2-1	CASSGRLAGERIF	TGTGCCAGCAGCGGTCGACTAGCGGGAGAACGTATCTTC
.	TRBV5-1	.	TRBJ2-7	CASSFGGDEQYF	TGCGCCAGCAGCTTCGGCGGGGACGAGCAGTACTTC
once	TRBV12-3/TRBV12-4	.	TRBJ1-5	CASSLALGVGNQPQHF	TGTGCCAGCAGTTTAGCGTTAGGGGTGGGCAATCAGCCCCAGCATTTT
.	TRBV11-2	.	TRBJ2-1	CASSTRQDRSYNEQFF	TGTGCCAGCAGCACCAGGCAGGACCGGTCCTACAATGAGCAGTTCTTC
.	TRBV7-2	TRBD2	TRBJ2-1	CASSLGLRYEQFF	TGTGCCAGCAGCTTGGGACTACGGTATGAGCAGTTCTTC
.	TRBV4-2	TRBD2	TRBJ2-7	CASSQVSSGGHIYEQYF	TGTGCCAGCAGCCAAGTTTCAAGCGGGGGACATATCTACGAGCAGTACTTC
once	TRBV20-1	TRBD2	TRBJ2-1	CSAPPLSGKYNEQFF	TGCAGTGCTCCTCCCCTGAGCGGGAAATACAATGAGCAGTTCTTC
.	TRBV7-3	.	TRBJ2-6	CASSLTAPGTGANVLTF	TGTGCCAGCAGCTTAACGGCCCCCGGGACTGGGGCCAACGTCCTGACTTTC
once	TRBV6-5	.	TRBJ2-6	CASSYSTGANVLTF	TGTGCCAGCAGTTACTCGACTGGGGCCAACGTCCTGACTTTC
.	TRBV7-9	TRBD1	TRBJ2-1	CATPGQGYNEQFF	TGTGCCACCCCGGGACAGGGGTACAATGAGCAGTTCTTC
.	TRBV27	TRBD2	TRBJ2-1	CASRPGLALYNEQFF	TGTGCCAGCAGGCCCGGACTAGCCCTCTACAATGAGCAGTTCTTC
.	TRBV11-1	TRBD2	TRBJ2-1	CASSFPVAGGLNEQFF	TGTGCCAGCAGCTTCCCTGTAGCGGGGGGCCTCAATGAGCAGTTCTTC
.	TRBV20-1	.	TRBJ2-5	CSARLGAPETQYF	TGCAGTGCTAGATTGGGTGCTCCAGAGACCCAGTACTTC
.	TRBV6-2/TRBV6-3	.	TRBJ1-1	CASSYRVRTEAFF	TGTGCCAGCAGTTACCGGGTACGCACTGAAGCTTTCTTT
.	TRBV7-7	.	TRBJ2-1	CASTDPNEQFF	TGTGCTAGCACCGACCCGAATGAGCAGTTCTTC
.	TRBV4-2	TRBD2	TRBJ2-1	CASSQEVSLAGGLNKDEQFF	TGTGCCAGCAGCCAAGAAGTTTCACTAGCGGGAGGCCTTAATAAGGATGAGCAGTTCTTC